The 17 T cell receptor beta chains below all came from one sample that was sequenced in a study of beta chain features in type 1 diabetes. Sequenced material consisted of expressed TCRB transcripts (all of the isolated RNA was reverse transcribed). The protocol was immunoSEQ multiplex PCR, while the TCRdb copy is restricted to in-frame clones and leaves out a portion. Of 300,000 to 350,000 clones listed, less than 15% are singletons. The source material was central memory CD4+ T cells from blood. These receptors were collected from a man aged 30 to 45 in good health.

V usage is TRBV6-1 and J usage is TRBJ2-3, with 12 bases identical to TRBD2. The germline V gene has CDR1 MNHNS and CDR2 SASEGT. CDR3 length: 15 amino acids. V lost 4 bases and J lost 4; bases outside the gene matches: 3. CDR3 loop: CASSAASGRADTQYF. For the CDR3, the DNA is TGTGCCAGCAGTGCGGCTAGCGGGAGGGCAGATACGCAGTATTTT.

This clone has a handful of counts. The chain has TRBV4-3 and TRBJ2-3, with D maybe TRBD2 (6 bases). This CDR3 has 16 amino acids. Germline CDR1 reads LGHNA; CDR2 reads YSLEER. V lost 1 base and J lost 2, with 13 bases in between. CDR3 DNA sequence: TGCGCCAGCAGCCAAGGTTGGGCGGGGAACACAGATACGCAGTATTTT. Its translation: CASSQGWAGNTDTQYF.

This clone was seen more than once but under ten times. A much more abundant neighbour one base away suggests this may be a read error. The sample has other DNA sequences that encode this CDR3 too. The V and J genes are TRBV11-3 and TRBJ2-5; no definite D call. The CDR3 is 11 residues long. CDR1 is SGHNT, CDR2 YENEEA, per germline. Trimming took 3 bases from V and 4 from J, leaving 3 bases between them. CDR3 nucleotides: TGTGCCAGCAGCTTGAGAGAGACCCAGTACTTC. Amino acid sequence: CASSLRETQYF.

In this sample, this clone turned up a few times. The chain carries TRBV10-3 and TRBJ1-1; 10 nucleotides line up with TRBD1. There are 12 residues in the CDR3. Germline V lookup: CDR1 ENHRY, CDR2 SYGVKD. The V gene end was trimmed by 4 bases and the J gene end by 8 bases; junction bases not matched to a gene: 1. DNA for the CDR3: TGTGCCATCAGTGGGACAGGGGGAGAAGCTTTCTTT. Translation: CAISGTGGEAFF.

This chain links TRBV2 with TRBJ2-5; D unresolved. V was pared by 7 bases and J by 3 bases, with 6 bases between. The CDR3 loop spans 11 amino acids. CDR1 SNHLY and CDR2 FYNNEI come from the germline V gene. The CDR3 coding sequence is TGTGCCAGCACCCTGAAAGAGACCCAGTACTTC. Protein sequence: CASTLKETQYF.

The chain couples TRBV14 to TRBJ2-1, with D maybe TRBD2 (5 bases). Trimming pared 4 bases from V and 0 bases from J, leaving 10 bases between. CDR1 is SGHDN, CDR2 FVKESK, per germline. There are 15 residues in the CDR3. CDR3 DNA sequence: TGTGCCAGCAGCCTCCTAGGGAGCTCCTACAATGAGCAGTTCTTC. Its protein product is CASSLLGSSYNEQFF.

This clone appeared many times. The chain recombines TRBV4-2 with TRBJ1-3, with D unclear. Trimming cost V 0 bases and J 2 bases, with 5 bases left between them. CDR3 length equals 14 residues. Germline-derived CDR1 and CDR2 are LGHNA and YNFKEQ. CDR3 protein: CASSQDAAGNTIYF. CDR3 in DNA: TGTGCCAGCAGCCAAGACGCAGCTGGAAACACCATATATTTT.

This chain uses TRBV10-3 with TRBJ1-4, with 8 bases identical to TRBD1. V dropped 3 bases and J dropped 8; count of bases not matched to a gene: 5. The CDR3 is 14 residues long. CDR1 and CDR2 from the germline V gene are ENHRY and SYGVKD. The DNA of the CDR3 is TGTGCCATCAGTGAAGACAGGGGTGGGGAAAAACTGTTTTTT. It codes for CAISEDRGGEKLFF.

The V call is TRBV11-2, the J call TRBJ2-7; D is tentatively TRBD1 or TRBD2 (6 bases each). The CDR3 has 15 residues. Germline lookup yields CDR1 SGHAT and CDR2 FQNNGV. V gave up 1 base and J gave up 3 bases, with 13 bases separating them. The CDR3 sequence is CASSLASAGHYEQYV. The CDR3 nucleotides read TGTGCCAGCAGCTTAGCGTCTGCGGGACACTACGAGCAGTACGTC.

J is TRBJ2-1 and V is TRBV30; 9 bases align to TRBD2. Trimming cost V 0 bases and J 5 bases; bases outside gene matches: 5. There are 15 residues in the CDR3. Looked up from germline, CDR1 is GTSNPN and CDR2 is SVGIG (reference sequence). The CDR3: CAWSVLSGRNNEQFF. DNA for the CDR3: TGTGCCTGGAGTGTACTCAGCGGGAGGAACAATGAGCAGTTCTTC. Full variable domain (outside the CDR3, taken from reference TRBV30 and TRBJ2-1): SQTIHQWPATLVQPVGSPLSLECTVEGTSNPNLYWYRQAAGRGLQLLFYSVGIGQISSEVPQNLSASRPQDRQFILSSKKLLLSDSGFYLCAWSVLSGRNNEQFFGPGTRLTVL.

As DNA, the CDR3 is TGTGCCAGCAGCCCATTCCCCGGGGAGCTGTTTTTT. Protein product: CASSPFPGELFF. The chain employs TRBV7-2 and TRBJ2-2; D remains ambiguous. There are 12 residues in the CDR3. CDR1 is SGHTA, CDR2 FQGNSA, per germline. V was shortened by 5 bases and J by 6 bases, with 7 bases between the two germline ends.

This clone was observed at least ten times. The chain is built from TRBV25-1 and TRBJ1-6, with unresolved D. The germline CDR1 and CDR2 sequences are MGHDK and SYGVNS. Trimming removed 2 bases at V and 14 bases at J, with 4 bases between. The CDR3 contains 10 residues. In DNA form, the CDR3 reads TGTGCCAGCAGTGAAGGGACCCTCCACTTT. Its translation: CASSEGTLHF.

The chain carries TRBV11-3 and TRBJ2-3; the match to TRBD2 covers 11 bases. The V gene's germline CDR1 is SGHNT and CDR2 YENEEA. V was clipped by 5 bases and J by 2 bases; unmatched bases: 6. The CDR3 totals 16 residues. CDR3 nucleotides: TGTGCCAGCAGCACCCGGACTAGCGGGCTCACAGATACGCAGTATTTT. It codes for CASSTRTSGLTDTQYF. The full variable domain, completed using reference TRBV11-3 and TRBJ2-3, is EAGVVQSPRYKIIEKKQPVAFWCNPISGHNTLYWYLQNLGQGPELLIRYENEEAVDDSQLPKDRFSAERLKGVDSTLKIQPAELGDSAVYLCASSTRTSGLTDTQYFGPGTRLTVL.

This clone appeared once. CDR3 coding DNA: TGCGCCAGCAGCTTGGATACTAGGGGTACCGGGGAGCTGTTTTTT. Translation: CASSLDTRGTGELFF. The V gene is TRBV5-1, the J gene TRBJ2-2; D is perhaps TRBD1 or TRBD2 (5 bases each). Germline values: CDR1 SGHRS, CDR2 YFSETQ. The CDR3 has 15 amino acids. Trimming removed 0 bases at V and 5 bases at J, with 11 bases between.

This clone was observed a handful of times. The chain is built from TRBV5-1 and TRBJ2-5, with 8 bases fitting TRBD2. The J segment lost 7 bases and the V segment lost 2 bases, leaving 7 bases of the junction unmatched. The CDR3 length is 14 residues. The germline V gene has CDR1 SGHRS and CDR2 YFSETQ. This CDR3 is CASSLSAGEGTQYF. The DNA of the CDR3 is TGCGCCAGCAGCTTATCAGCGGGAGAGGGGACCCAGTACTTC.

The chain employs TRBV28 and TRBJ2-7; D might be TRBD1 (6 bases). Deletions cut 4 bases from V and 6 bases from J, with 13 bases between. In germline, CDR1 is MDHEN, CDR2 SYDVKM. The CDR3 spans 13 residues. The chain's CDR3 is CASSSLQGREQYV. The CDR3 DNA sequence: TGTGCCAGCAGTTCATTACAGGGTCGCGAGCAGTACGTC.

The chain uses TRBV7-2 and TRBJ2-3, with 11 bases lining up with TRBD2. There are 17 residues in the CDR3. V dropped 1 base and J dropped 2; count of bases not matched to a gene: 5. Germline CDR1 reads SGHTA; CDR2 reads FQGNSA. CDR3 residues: CASSLGASGGNTDTQYF. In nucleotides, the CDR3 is TGTGCCAGCAGCTTAGGGGCTAGCGGGGGGAACACAGATACGCAGTATTTT.